The entry below gives a single T cell receptor (beta chain) sequence along with its context. Its antigen is currently not known. No base-level quality is on record; no much larger clone is a single base apart. This sample is drawn from a study of T cell responses to AZD1222 COVID-19 vaccine (dated by TCRdb to the early 2020s). Notes on the research overall: A total of more than 230 trial participants underwent TCR sequencing, of whom nearly 210 received two doses of AZD1222 and some 25 received two doses of the MenACWY control vaccine. Trial participants were enrolled into age subgroups of 18-55, 56-69 and 70-plus years, which contained around 150, 29 and 61 TCR-sequenced participants, respectively. What the research found in general, with its limitations: Epitopes outside the regions mutated in the B.1.351 and B.1.1.7 variants were reportedly recognized by nearly half of the unique spike-specific TCRs. A significant rise in spike-specific TCR breadth and depth was observed after two AZD1222 doses relative to day 0 and relative to MenACWY recipients. The vaccine-associated CD4 TCRs covered the entire spike protein, and the dominant responses fell in regions 160-218 and 743-854. The 56-69-year group was small, and its depth increase did not reach significance, likely because of low power. Most participants were white British and females outnumbered males, and the authors suggested that clonal diversity may have been underestimated. Conclusions about previously exposed vaccinees were limited because only six AZD1222 recipients were SARS-CoV-2 seropositive at baseline. Because no day 14 peak-response samples were available, the repertoires could be characterized only after the peak T cell response.

The CDR3 regions of human TCRbeta chains were subjected to immunosequencing. The original pipeline was this. TCRs in the repertoires were compared against a reference library of SARS-CoV-2-specific TCRs that had been generated with the MIRA antigen-specificity platform. Breadth meant the fraction of unique TCRs that were SARS-CoV-2-associated, whereas depth meant the fraction of total T cells that were SARS-CoV-2-associated. Using the MIRA data, each spike-specific TCR was mapped to the spike region that the TCR reacts to and placed in a CD4 or CD8 class. Log10-transformed breadth and depth values were compared by one-way ANOVA with Sidak's multiple comparisons tests. TCRdb stores this immuneACCESS table with in-frame sequences only. Part of the clones is absent; in the studies checked, under half of the shortfall reflects unresolved V genes, and no reason is known for the rest. V, J and clone size are those of that table, while D and trimming were read from the DNA. For this sample there are about 75,000 clones; around 88% appear just once. 9% to 10% of the sample rests with the top ten.

Read against the paper, the sample's time point label means: about 28 days (+/-7) after the second vaccine dose. What this sample's treatment or condition label stands for: meningococcal conjugate vaccine given as trial control. Vaccinee samples were obtained from the UK trials COV001 and COV002, which included a single-blind randomized controlled phase 2/3 trial of AZD1222 (ChAdOx1 nCoV-19) in healthy adults. For TCRbeta chain sequencing, PBMC samples were collected from trial participants at day 0 and at day 28 after the second dose. Reading from cysteine to phenylalanine, the CDR3 counts 16 amino acids. Only CDR3 DNA is held: 48 bases, read in frame from base 1. V lost 2 bases and J lost 2 bases, and the count of bases not matched to a germline gene is 6. The CDR1 and CDR2 encoded by the germline V gene are MNHEY and SVGAGI.

Specimen: peripheral blood, collected 28 days after the second dose of the MenACWY control vaccine. The chain uses TRBV6-5 and TRBJ2-3, with TRBD2 matching 8 junction bases. The sequence was collected from an adult who received the MenACWY meningococcal vaccine as a control. The CDR3 loop reads CASSYGFSGATDTQYF. The DNA sequence is TGTGCCAGCAGTTACGGTTTTAGCGGGGCCACAGATACGCAGTATTTT.